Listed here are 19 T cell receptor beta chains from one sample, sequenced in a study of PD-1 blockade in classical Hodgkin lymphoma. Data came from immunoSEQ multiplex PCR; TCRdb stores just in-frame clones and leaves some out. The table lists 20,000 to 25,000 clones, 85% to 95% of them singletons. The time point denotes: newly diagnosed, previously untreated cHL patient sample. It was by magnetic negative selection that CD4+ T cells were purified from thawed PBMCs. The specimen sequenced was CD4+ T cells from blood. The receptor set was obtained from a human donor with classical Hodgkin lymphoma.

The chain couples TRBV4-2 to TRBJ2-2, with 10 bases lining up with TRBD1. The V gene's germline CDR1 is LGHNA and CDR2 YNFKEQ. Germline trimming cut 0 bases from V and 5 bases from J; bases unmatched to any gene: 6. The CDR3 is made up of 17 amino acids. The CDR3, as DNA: TGTGCCAGCAGCCAAGAGAGGACAGGGGGTCGGACCGGGGAGCTGTTTTTT. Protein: CASSQERTGGRTGELFF.

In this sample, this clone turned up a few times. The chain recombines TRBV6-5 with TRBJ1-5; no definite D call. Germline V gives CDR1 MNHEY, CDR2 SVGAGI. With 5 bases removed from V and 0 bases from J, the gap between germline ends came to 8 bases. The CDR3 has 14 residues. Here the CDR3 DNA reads TGTGCCAGCAGTCAACACGATAGCAATCAGCCCCAGCATTTT. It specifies CASSQHDSNQPQHF.

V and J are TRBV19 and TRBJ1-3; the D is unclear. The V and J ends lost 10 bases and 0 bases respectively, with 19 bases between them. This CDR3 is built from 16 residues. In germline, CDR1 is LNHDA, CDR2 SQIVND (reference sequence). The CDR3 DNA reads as TGTGCCATCATATGGGCGATTCAGAGCTCTGGAAACACCATATATTTT. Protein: CAIIWAIQSSGNTIYF. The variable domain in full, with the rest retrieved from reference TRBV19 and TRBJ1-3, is DGGITQSPKYLFRKEGQNVTLSCEQNLNHDAMYWYRQDPGQGLRLIYYSQIVNDFQKGDIAEGYSVSREKKESFPLTVTSAQKNPTAFYLCAIIWAIQSSGNTIYFGEGSWLTVV.

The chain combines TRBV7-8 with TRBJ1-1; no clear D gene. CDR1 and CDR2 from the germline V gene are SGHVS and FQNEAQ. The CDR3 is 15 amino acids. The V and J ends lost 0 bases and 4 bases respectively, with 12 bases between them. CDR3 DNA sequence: TGTGCCAGCAGCTTAGCTGGGCTCCTAGGCACTGAAGCTTTCTTT. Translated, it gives CASSLAGLLGTEAFF.

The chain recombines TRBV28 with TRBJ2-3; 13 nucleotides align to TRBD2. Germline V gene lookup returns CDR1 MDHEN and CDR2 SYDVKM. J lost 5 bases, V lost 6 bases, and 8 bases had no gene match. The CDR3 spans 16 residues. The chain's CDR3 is CASRASLAGGQDTQYF. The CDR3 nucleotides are TGTGCCAGCAGGGCATCACTAGCGGGAGGGCAAGATACGCAGTATTTT.

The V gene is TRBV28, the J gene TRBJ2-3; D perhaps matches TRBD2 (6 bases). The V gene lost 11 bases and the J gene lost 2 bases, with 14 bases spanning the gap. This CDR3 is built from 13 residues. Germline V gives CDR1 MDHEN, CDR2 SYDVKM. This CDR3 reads CASRDLFTDTQYF. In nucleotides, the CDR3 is TGTGCCTCCCGGGACTTATTCACAGATACGCAGTATTTT.

CDR3 sequence: CASSPGRTRREQYF. Here the CDR3 DNA reads TGCGCCAGCAGCCCCGGGAGGACCAGACGGGAGCAGTACTTC. The chain uses TRBV4-1 and TRBJ2-7; TRBD2 agrees at 7 bases. CDR1 is MGHRA and CDR2 is YSYEKL in the germline V gene. The CDR3 length is 14 residues. Germline trimming cut 4 bases from V and 7 bases from J; bases unmatched to any gene: 10.

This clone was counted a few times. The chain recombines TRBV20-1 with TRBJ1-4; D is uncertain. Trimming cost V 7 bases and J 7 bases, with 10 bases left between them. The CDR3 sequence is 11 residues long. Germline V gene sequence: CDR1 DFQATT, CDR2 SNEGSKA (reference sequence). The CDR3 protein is CSGTSTEKLFF. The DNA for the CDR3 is TGCAGTGGGACCTCGACTGAAAAACTGTTTTTT.

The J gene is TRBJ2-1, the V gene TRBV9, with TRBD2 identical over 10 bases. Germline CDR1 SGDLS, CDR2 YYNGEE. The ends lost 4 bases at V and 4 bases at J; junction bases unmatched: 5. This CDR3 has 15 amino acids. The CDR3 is CASSSLAGAYNEQFF. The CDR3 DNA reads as TGTGCCAGCAGCTCCCTAGCGGGAGCGTACAATGAGCAGTTCTTC.

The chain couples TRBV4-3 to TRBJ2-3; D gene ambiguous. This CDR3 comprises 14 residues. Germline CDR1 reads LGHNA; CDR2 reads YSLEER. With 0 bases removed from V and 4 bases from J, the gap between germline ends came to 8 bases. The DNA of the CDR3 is TGCGCCAGCAGCCAAGACATTAACGCAGATACGCAGTATTTT. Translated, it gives CASSQDINADTQYF.

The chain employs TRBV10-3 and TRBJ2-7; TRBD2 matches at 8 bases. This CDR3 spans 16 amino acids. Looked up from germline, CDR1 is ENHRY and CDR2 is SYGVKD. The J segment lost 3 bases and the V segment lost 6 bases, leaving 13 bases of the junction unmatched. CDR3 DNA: TGTGCCATCAGGGGCTGGATTAGCGGGGTATACTACGAGCAGTACTTC. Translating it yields CAIRGWISGVYYEQYF.

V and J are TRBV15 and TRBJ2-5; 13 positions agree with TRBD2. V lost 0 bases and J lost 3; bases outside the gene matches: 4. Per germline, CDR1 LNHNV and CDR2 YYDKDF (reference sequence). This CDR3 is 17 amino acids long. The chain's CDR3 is CATSRDRLAGGKETQYF. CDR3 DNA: TGTGCCACCAGCAGAGATAGACTAGCGGGGGGAAAAGAGACCCAGTACTTC.

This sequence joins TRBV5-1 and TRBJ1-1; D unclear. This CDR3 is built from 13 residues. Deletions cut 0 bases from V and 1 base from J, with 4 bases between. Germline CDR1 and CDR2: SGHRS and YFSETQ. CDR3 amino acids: CASSLVPNTEAFF. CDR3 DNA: TGCGCCAGCAGCTTGGTCCCGAACACTGAAGCTTTCTTT.

The CDR3: CASSTGTPPAKNIQYF. The CDR3 nucleotides read TGCGCCAGCTCTACCGGGACTCCCCCCGCCAAAAACATTCAGTACTTC. The chain recombines TRBV5-1 with TRBJ2-4, with D tentatively TRBD2 (6 bases). This CDR3 comprises 16 residues. Germline V gene lookup returns CDR1 SGHRS and CDR2 YFSETQ. The V end lost 7 bases, the J end lost 1 base, and 18 bases lay between the germline ends. Together with reference TRBV5-1 and TRBJ2-4, the CDR3 gives the full variable domain: KAGVTQTPRYLIKTRGQQVTLSCSPISGHRSVSWYQQTPGQGLQFLFEYFSETQRNKGNFPGRFSGRQFSNSRSEMNVSTLELGDSALYLCASSTGTPPAKNIQYFGAGTRLSVL.

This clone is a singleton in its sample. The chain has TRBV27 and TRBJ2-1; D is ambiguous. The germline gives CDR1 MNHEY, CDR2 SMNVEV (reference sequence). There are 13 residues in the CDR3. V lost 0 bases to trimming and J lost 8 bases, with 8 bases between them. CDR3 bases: TGTGCCAGCAGTTTATCAGGCTCCCATGAGCAGTTCTTC. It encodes CASSLSGSHEQFF.

In DNA, the CDR3 is TGTGCCAGCAGGTCAGGGACTAGCGGGAGGGTTAAGTACAATGAGCAGTTCTTC. Translated, it gives CASRSGTSGRVKYNEQFF. The chain links TRBV28 to TRBJ2-1; TRBD2 matches at 16 bases. V dropped 6 bases and J dropped 4; count of bases not matched to a gene: 9. Germline V CDR1 and CDR2: MDHEN, SYDVKM. This CDR3 has 18 residues.

This CDR3 reads CASSSGQGMYEQYF. The CDR3 DNA reads as TGTGCCAGCAGTTCCGGACAGGGGATGTACGAGCAGTACTTC. J is TRBJ2-7 and V is TRBV6-1, with 9 bases identical to TRBD1. The CDR3 runs 14 residues. V shed 5 bases, J shed 4 bases, and the junction held 6 bases outside the gene matches. The germline CDR1 and CDR2 sequences are MNHNS and SASEGT.

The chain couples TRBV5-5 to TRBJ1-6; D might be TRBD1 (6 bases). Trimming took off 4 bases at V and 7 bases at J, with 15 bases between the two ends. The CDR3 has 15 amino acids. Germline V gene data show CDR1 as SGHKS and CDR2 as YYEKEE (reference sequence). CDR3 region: CASSPQGLGNSPLHF. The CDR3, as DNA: TGTGCCAGCAGCCCGCAGGGGTTGGGAAATTCACCCCTCCACTTT.

This chain's CDR3 is CASSLGYRDEQYF. The DNA for the CDR3 is TGCGCCAGCAGCTTGGGCTACAGGGACGAGCAGTACTTC. The chain recombines TRBV5-1 with TRBJ2-7; TRBD1 might be the D (6 bases). The germline V gene encodes CDR1 SGHRS and CDR2 YFSETQ. Trimming shortened V by 0 bases and J by 5 bases, and 9 bases separated the two germline ends. This CDR3 is built from 13 residues.